This record looks at one T cell receptor beta chain sequence and its context. This record belongs to a study of T cell repertoires in cytomegalovirus infection. Overall study: In public TCR beta signatures, there were indications of both CMV infection and matching HLA type.

This CDR3 contains 15 residues. Between the trimmed V and J ends, which lost 0 bases and 4 bases, there was a span of 15 bases. CDR1 is SQVTM and CDR2 is ANQGSEA in the germline V gene. TCRdb analysed the reads with MiXCR anew, one entry per CDR3 protein. The table includes hundreds of thousands of distinct CDR3 sequences, roughly 22% detected once. The sequenced sample was CD8+ T cells from PBMCs. The chain joins TRBV29-1 to TRBJ1-2; perhaps TRBD1 as D (5 bases). This clonotype originated in a human donor in good health (CMV status not recorded). Some clones in this sample may be carry-over from other donors' samples. The DNA for the CDR3 is TGCAGCGTTGAAGAGGGGTGGGGACCCTTCTATGGCTACACCTTC. Translation gives CSVEEGWGPFYGYTF.